This entry lists 8 T cell receptor beta chains sequenced from one sample in a study of cytomegalovirus exposure and HLA in healthy donors. Primers for the PCR totalled 60 Vbeta and 13 Jbeta. Sequenced by immunoSEQ multiplex PCR; TCRdb stores in-frame clones only, minus some. Among about 100,000 clones listed, 65% to 80% were seen once. The material sequenced was PBMCs. These TCRs come from a man aged 35 to 55 in good health and CMV-seropositive.

This clone was counted only a few times. The chain is built from TRBV9 and TRBJ2-7; D perhaps matches TRBD1 (7 bases). The CDR3 loop spans 14 amino acids. Germline values: CDR1 SGDLS, CDR2 YYNGEE. V was shortened by 3 bases and J by 3 bases, with 13 bases between the two germline ends. CDR3 DNA sequence: TGTGCCAGCAGCGAGAGGCGGGACAGCTACGAGCAGTACTTC. Encoded protein: CASSERRDSYEQYF.

The rearrangement uses TRBV7-9 and TRBJ1-5; a possible D gene is TRBD1 (6 bases). The CDR3 loop spans 13 amino acids. Looked up from germline, CDR1 is SEHNR and CDR2 is FQNEAQ (reference sequence). V was trimmed by 0 bases and J by 11 bases, leaving 11 bases between them. CDR3 in amino acids: CASSLAEGESQHF. CDR3 sequence (DNA): TGTGCCAGCAGCTTAGCCGAGGGGGAGTCCCAGCATTTT.

DNA for the CDR3: TGCGCCAGCAGCCCGGGGACAGCGAACTACGAGCAGTACTTC. Amino acid sequence: CASSPGTANYEQYF. The rearrangement links TRBV4-1 to TRBJ2-7; 7 nucleotides line up with TRBD1. The V segment lost 4 bases and the J segment 3 bases; nucleotides outside the gene matches: 6. The CDR3 length is 14 residues. The V gene's germline CDR1 is MGHRA and CDR2 YSYEKL.

V usage is TRBV7-8 and J usage is TRBJ1-5; D is possibly TRBD1 (6 bases). V shed 5 bases and J shed 6 bases, with 11 bases lying between them. This CDR3 comprises 13 residues. The germline gives CDR1 SGHVS, CDR2 FQNEAQ. This CDR3 is CASSLGGGQPQHF. The CDR3 bases are TGTGCCAGCAGCCTAGGGGGGGGTCAGCCCCAGCATTTT.

The chain employs TRBV2 and TRBJ2-1, with a tentative D call TRBD2 (5 bases). The CDR3 runs to 11 residues. Between the trimmed V and J ends, which lost 3 bases and 9 bases, there was a span of 6 bases. The germline V gene encodes CDR1 SNHLY and CDR2 FYNNEI. The CDR3 DNA reads as TGTGCCAGCAGTGATGAGGGTGAGCAGTTCTTC. Amino acids: CASSDEGEQFF.

This sequence joins TRBV6-1 and TRBJ2-2; the D is unclear. In germline, CDR1 is MNHNS, CDR2 SASEGT. This CDR3 is 13 amino acids long. Trimming left V 4 bases short and J 4 bases short, with 7 bases between. The CDR3 reads CASSGFGTGELFF. The CDR3 DNA sequence: TGTGCCAGCAGTGGATTCGGCACCGGGGAGCTGTTTTTT.

The chain has TRBV4-1 and TRBJ2-5; 8 bases fit TRBD1. The J call may not be correct, given that the DNA end is closer to TRBJ2-7. CDR3 length equals 15 residues. Germline V gene sequence: CDR1 MGHRA, CDR2 YSYEKL. CDR3 nucleotides: TGCGCCAGCAGCCAAGATCACTGGCAGGGGGCCGAGCAGTACTTC. Its translation is CASSQDHWQGAEQYF.

The gene calls are TRBV9 and TRBJ1-4; TRBD1 matches 8 bases. The germline V gene has CDR1 SGDLS and CDR2 YYNGEE. CDR3 length equals 15 residues. J was trimmed by 3 bases and V by 3 bases; bases with no gene match: 4. The CDR3 sequence is CASSDRQGSNEKLFF. Here the CDR3 DNA reads TGTGCCAGCAGCGATCGACAGGGGTCTAATGAAAAACTGTTTTTT.